The rows below give T cell receptor beta chains drawn from one sample of a study of cytomegalovirus exposure and HLA in healthy donors. Generated by immunoSEQ multiplex PCR, the TCRdb table keeps only in-frame clones and is missing some. This table holds about 170,000 clones, roughly 70% found once. The sequenced sample consisted of PBMCs. The receptors were gathered from a woman aged 18-29 years in good health and CMV-seropositive. Both conserved end residues are part of each CDR3. The order of the fields is V gene, J gene, clone size, D gene, CDR3 DNA, CDR3 protein. The D gene is left open where the match is weak. The size of a clone is reported for some rows only, either as once, few or many, or as a class for expanded clones.

TRBV5-1	TRBJ2-2	few	TRBD2	TGCGCCAGCACCCCTAGCGGGGGGATGAACACCGGGGAGCTGTTTTTT	CASTPSGGMNTGELFF
TRBV12-2	TRBJ1-2	few	.	TGTGCAAGTCGCTTATCCCCCCCCCTTAACTATGGCTACACCTTC	CASRLSPPLNYGYTF
TRBV5-6	TRBJ1-6	.	TRBD1	TGTGCCAGCAGCTTTACCGGGGACAGGGCCTTACCCCTCCACTTT	CASSFTGDRALPLHF
TRBV2	TRBJ2-7	few	TRBD1	TGTGCCAGCAGTTTTCATAGGACAGGGGACCCGGCTTGGGGCTCCTACGAGCAGTACTTC	CASSFHRTGDPAWGSYEQYF
TRBV4-3	TRBJ1-4	.	.	TGCGCCAGCAGCCAAGATCAGGCCGAGAATGAAAAACTGTTTTTT	CASSQDQAENEKLFF
TRBV9	TRBJ1-1	.	TRBD1	TGTGCCAGCAGCCTCGGGACAGGGGACACTGAAGCTTTCTTT	CASSLGTGDTEAFF
TRBV6-5	TRBJ2-1	once	.	TGTGCCAGCTCTAGGAAGGGGGGGGATTACAATGAGCAGTTCTTC	CASSRKGGDYNEQFF
TRBV4-3	TRBJ2-3	few	TRBD2	TGCGCCAGCAGCCAAGACTTTATCGGGACTAGTTTAACAGATACGCAGTATTTT	CASSQDFIGTSLTDTQYF
TRBV5-1	TRBJ2-1	.	.	TGCGCCAGCAGCTTCGGGGGTGGGTCCTACAATGAGCAGTTCTTC	CASSFGGGSYNEQFF
TRBV4-1	TRBJ2-2	.	.	TGCGCCAGCAGCCCCCCCCAAGGGGACACCGGGGAGCTGTTTTTT	CASSPPQGDTGELFF
TRBV15	TRBJ2-5	.	.	TGTGCCACCAGCAGCCGACAGGAAGTACGACGGGGAGAGACCCAGTACTTC	CATSSRQEVRRGETQYF
TRBV7-9	TRBJ2-1	.	TRBD1	TGTGCCAGCAGCGGAGGGACAGGCCTTAAGTACAATGAGCAGTTCTTC	CASSGGTGLKYNEQFF
TRBV5-1	TRBJ2-3	.	TRBD2	TGCGCCAGCAGCCCAGGGACTAGCCAAATATCGCAGTATTTT	CASSPGTSQISQYF
TRBV7-2	TRBJ1-2	.	.	TGTGCCAGCACCCTAGTTGGAACGGGTTCCTATGGCTACACCTTC	CASTLVGTGSYGYTF
TRBV5-4	TRBJ2-6	few	TRBD1	TGTGCCAGCAGCCCCGCCGGGACAGGGCATTTGAGCTCTGGGGCCAACGTCCTGACTTTC	CASSPAGTGHLSSGANVLTF
TRBV13	TRBJ2-1	.	.	TGTGCCAGCAGCTTAGATGCGGGAAGGGATGAGCAGTTCTTC	CASSLDAGRDEQFF
TRBV28	TRBJ2-5	.	TRBD2	TGTGCCAGCAGTTTTATGGGGGGGCAAGAGACCCAGTACTTC	CASSFMGGQETQYF